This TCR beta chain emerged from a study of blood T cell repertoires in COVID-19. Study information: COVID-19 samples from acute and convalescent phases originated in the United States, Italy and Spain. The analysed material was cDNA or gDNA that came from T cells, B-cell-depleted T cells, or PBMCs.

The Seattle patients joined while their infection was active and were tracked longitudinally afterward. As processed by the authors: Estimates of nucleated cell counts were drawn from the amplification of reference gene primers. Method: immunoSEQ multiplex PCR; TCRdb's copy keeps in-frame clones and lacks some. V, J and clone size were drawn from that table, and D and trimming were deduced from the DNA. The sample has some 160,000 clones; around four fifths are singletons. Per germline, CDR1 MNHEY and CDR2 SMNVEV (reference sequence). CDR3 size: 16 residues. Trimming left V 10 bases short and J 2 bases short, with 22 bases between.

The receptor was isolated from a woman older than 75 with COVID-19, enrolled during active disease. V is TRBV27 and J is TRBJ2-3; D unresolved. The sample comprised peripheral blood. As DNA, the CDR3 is TGTGCCACCCGTCCGCTGGGCCAGCAGGACACAGATACGCAGTATTTT. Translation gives CATRPLGQQDTDTQYF.